This T cell receptor beta chain was identified during a study of blood T cell repertoires in COVID-19. The CDR3 consists of 14 residues. Germline CDR1 is LGHNA and CDR2 is YSLEER. The V end was cut by 0 bases, the J end by 4 bases, with 9 bases between. The table lists this clone with a count of one. TCRdb's copy holds only in-frame clones and misses some; the assay was immunoSEQ multiplex PCR. The table lists around 75,000 clones, 85% to 90% of them singletons. Material for sequencing was peripheral blood. This sequence joins TRBV4-3 and TRBJ2-5; weak D call: TRBD1 (6 bases). This sequence originates from a human donor in a cohort sampled during active COVID-19. Written as DNA, the CDR3 is TGCGCCAGCAGCCAAGACACAGGGCGAGAGACCCAGTACTTC. Protein sequence: CASSQDTGRETQYF.